This passage covers 11 T cell receptor beta chains from one sample sequenced in a study of breast tumors, draining lymph nodes, adjacent tissues. MiXCR, applied by TCRdb to the multiplex PCR reads, yields one record per CDR3 protein. The profile shows 190,000 or so distinct CDR3 sequences, 30% to 40% of them singletons. Breast cancer patients provided tissue from their axillary draining lymph nodes. Sequenced: axillary lymph node tissue. These TCRs come from a female donor with breast cancer. Some clones in this sample may be carry-over from other donors' samples.

In this sample, this clonotype turned up many times. This chain joins TRBV6-1 and TRBJ2-7; TRBD1 matches at 10 bases. With V trimmed by 6 bases and J by 3 bases, 2 bases remained unmatched. There are 13 residues in the CDR3. Germline assignment: CDR1 MNHNS and CDR2 SASEGT. As DNA, the CDR3 is TGTGCCAGCAGGGACAGGGGGATCTACGAGCAGTACTTC. Translation: CASRDRGIYEQYF.

This clonotype occurred many times. CDR3 nucleotide sequence: TGTGCCAGCAGTGACCTTCGGAGGATCTACGAGCAGTACTTC. It is translated as CASSDLRRIYEQYF. V usage is TRBV2 and J usage is TRBJ2-7, with TRBD2 as a possible D gene (5 bases). V lost 3 bases and J lost 3, with 12 bases in between. The V gene's germline CDR1 is SNHLY and CDR2 FYNNEI. The CDR3 extends over 14 amino acids.

V gene TRBV11-2 combines with J gene TRBJ2-5; 7 nucleotides agree with TRBD2. After removal of 1 base from V and 1 base from J, the junction contained 6 bases not matched to a gene. The CDR3 runs 16 residues. Germline CDR1 and CDR2: SGHAT and FQNNGV. CDR3 sequence reads: CASSLGTGGSQETQYF. CDR3 sequence (DNA): TGTGCCAGCAGCTTAGGGACGGGGGGATCCCAAGAGACCCAGTACTTC.

This clonotype was recorded many times. The gene calls are TRBV30 and TRBJ1-6; maybe TRBD1 (5 bases). Germline CDR1 GTSNPN, CDR2 SVGIG (reference sequence). The V gene lost 4 bases and the J gene lost 10 bases, with 17 bases spanning the gap. The CDR3 runs 14 residues. Here the CDR3 reads CAWTKQALQSPLHF. CDR3 DNA sequence: TGTGCCTGGACAAAACAGGCCCTGCAATCACCCCTCCACTTT.

This chain joins TRBV2 and TRBJ2-2, with D tentatively TRBD1 (5 bases). CDR3 length: 16 amino acids. Trimming shortened V by 3 bases and J by 2 bases, and 13 bases separated the two germline ends. Germline loops: CDR1 SNHLY, CDR2 FYNNEI. CDR3 DNA: TGTGCCAGCAGTGACTCTGGGCAGGGAAACACCGGGGAGCTGTTTTTT. This sequence encodes CASSDSGQGNTGELFF.

This clonotype was seen at least ten times. J is TRBJ2-5 and V is TRBV5-1; 11 bases are a match to TRBD1. Germline V gene data show CDR1 as SGHRS and CDR2 as YFSETQ. V gave up 5 bases and J gave up 5 bases; unmatched junction bases: 5. The CDR3 is made up of 14 amino acids. CDR3 DNA sequence: TGCGCCAGCAGAGCTGGGACAGGGGGGGAGACCCAGTACTTC. It encodes CASRAGTGGETQYF.

This clonotype was recorded at least ten times. The chain is built from TRBV9 and TRBJ2-6; possibly TRBD2 for D (6 bases). V was shortened by 3 bases and J by 2 bases, with 9 bases between the two germline ends. The CDR3 totals 15 residues. Germline V gives CDR1 SGDLS, CDR2 YYNGEE. The chain's CDR3 is CASSGREAGANVLTF. CDR3 DNA: TGTGCCAGCAGCGGCAGGGAGGCTGGGGCCAACGTCCTGACTTTC.

The chain joins TRBV5-5 to TRBJ2-3; 11 nucleotides line up with TRBD1. This CDR3 is built from 18 residues. The germline CDR1 and CDR2 sequences are SGHKS and YYEKEE (reference sequence). Trimming at V came to 0 bases and at J to 3 bases, leaving 9 bases not matched to a gene. As DNA, the CDR3 is TGTGCCAGCAGCTTGGAATTTTTGGGACAGGGGGTTACAGATACGCAGTATTTT. Translated, it gives CASSLEFLGQGVTDTQYF.

Points on this clonotype: The junction departs from the called germline gene at one end, perhaps through a read error. The chain carries TRBV14 and TRBJ1-6; the match to TRBD1 covers 8 bases. Germline lookup yields CDR1 SGHDN and CDR2 FVKESK. This CDR3 is built from 15 residues. The CDR3 coding sequence is TGTGCCGGCAGGCCTTCCGGGACAGGATTGTCACCCCTCCACTTT. It specifies CAGRPSGTGLSPLHF.

This clonotype came up many times. V is TRBV12-3 or TRBV12-4 and J is TRBJ2-2; 7 bases line up with TRBD1. The V segment lost 7 bases and the J segment 4 bases; nucleotides outside the gene matches: 6. The CDR3 contains 14 residues. DNA of the CDR3: TGTGCCAGCACCACAGGGGCTCGCACCGGGGAGCTGTTTTTT. Its protein is CASTTGARTGELFF.

The J gene is TRBJ1-1, the V gene TRBV12-3 or TRBV12-4; 8 bases are shared with TRBD1. V dropped 6 bases and J dropped 5; count of bases not matched to a gene: 5. The CDR3 is 13 residues long. For the CDR3, the DNA is TGTGCCAGCAGCCCAGACAGGGGTACTGAAGCTTTCTTT. It codes for CASSPDRGTEAFF.